This T cell receptor (beta chain) was identified during a study of T cells after yellow fever vaccination. One entry per CDR3 protein results from TCRdb running MiXCR on the 5' RACE reads. The table shows under 15,000 distinct CDR3 sequences, with less than 7.5% occurring only once. This clonotype appeared many times. The source was PBMCs, either bulk or a sorted T-cell subset (CD4+, CD8+, memory, or dextramer-sorted; not recorded which), collected on the day of the yellow fever booster vaccination. The sequence was collected from a man between 18 and 29 years old who received the YFV17D yellow fever vaccine.

CDR3 region: CASSDGWGQSYYGYTF. The CDR3 nucleotides read TGTGCCAGCAGCGACGGTTGGGGACAGAGCTACTATGGCTACACCTTC. V is TRBV7-9 and J is TRBJ1-2; 7 nucleotides align to TRBD1. The CDR3 consists of 16 residues. From germline, CDR1 is SEHNR and CDR2 FQNEAQ (reference sequence). The ends lost 5 bases at V and 3 bases at J; junction bases unmatched: 12.